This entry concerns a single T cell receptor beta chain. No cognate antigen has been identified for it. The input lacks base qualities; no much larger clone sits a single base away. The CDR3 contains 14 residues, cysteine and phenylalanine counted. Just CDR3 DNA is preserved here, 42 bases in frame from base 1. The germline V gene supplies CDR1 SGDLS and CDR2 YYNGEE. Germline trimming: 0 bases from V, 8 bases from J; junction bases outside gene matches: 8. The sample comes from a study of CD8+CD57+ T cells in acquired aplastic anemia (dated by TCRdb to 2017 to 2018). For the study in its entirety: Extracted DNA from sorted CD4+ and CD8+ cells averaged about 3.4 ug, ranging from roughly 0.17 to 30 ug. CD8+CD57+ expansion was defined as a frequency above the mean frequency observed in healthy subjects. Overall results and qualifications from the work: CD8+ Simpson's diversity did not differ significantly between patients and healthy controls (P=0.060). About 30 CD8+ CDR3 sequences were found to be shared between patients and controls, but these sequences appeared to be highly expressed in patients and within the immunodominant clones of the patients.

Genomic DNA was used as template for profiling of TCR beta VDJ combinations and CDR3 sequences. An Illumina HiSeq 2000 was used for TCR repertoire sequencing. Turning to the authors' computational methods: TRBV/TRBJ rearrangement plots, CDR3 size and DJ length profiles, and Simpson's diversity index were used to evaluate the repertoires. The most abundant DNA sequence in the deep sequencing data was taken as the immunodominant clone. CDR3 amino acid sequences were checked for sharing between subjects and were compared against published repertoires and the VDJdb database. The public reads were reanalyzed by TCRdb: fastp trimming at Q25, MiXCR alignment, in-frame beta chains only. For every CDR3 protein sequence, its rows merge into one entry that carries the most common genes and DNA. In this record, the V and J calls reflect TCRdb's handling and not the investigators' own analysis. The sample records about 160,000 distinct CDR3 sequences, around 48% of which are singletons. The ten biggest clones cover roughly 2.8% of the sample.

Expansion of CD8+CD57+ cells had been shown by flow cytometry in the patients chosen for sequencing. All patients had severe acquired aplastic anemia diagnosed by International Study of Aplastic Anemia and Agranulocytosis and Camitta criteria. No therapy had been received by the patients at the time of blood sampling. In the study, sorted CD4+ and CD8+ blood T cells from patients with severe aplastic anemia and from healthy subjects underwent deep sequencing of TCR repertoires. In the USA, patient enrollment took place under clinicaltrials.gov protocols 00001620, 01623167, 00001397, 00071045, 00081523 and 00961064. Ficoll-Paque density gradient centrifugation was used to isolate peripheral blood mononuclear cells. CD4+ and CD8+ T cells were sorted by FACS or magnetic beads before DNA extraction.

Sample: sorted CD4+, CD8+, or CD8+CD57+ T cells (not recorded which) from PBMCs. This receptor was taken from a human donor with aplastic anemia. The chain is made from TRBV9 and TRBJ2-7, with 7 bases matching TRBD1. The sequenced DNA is TGTGCCAGCAGCGTAGACGGGGACAGTTCTAAGCAGTACTTC. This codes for CASSVDGDSSKQYF. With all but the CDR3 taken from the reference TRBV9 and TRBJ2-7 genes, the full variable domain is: DSGVTQTPKHLITATGQRVTLRCSPRSGDLSVYWYQQSLDQGLQFLIQYYNGEERAKGNILERFSAQQFPDLHSELNLSSLELGDSALYFCASSVDGDSSKQYFGPGTRLTVT.